This passage covers 20 T cell receptor beta chains from one sample sequenced in a study of CD8+ T cells in alopecia areata. After isolation, RNA underwent reverse transcription to generate cDNA as the sequencing template. The data were produced by immunoSEQ multiplex PCR, yet TCRdb's version contains in-frame clones alone and is incomplete. Of 110,000 or so clones in the sample, about 61% are singletons; the top ten hold 2.5% to 3.5%. Sequencing was performed on CD4+ T cells sorted from blood. The receptors come from a human donor in good health.

A few counts support this clone. The chain recombines TRBV5-1 with TRBJ2-2; D remains unclear. The CDR3 runs to 14 residues. V was cut by 0 bases and J by 5 bases, with 8 bases left in between. Germline V CDR1 and CDR2: SGHRS, YFSETQ. CDR3 region: CASSLGRQTGELFF. Here the CDR3 DNA reads TGCGCCAGCAGCTTGGGCCGGCAGACCGGGGAGCTGTTTTTT.

The rearrangement joins TRBV5-6 to TRBJ2-3; 7 bases line up with TRBD1. There are 12 residues in the CDR3. Germline loops: CDR1 SGHDT, CDR2 YYEEEE. V dropped 0 bases and J dropped 8; count of bases not matched to a gene: 0. CDR3 DNA: TGTGCCAGCAGCTTGGACAGGGGTACGCAGTATTTT. Translation: CASSLDRGTQYF.

The chain combines TRBV5-4 with TRBJ2-3; D is ambiguous. The germline V gene encodes CDR1 SGHNT and CDR2 YYREEE (reference sequence). Between the trimmed V and J ends, which lost 3 bases and 2 bases, there was a span of 22 bases. This CDR3 has 18 residues. The CDR3 nucleotides read TGTGCCAGCAGCTCCAGGTTGGGTAGTGCCCACAACACAGATACGCAGTATTTT. It yields the protein CASSSRLGSAHNTDTQYF.

The chain uses TRBV2 and TRBJ2-5; D remains unclear. V was cut by 1 base and J by 6 bases, with 9 bases left in between. Germline-derived CDR1 and CDR2 are SNHLY and FYNNEI. CDR3 length: 13 residues. CDR3 amino acids: CASSEGPPQTQYF. The CDR3 bases are TGTGCCAGCAGTGAAGGTCCGCCACAGACCCAGTACTTC.

The V gene is TRBV29-1, the J gene TRBJ1-2, with TRBD1 identical over 10 bases. Germline assignment: CDR1 SQVTM and CDR2 ANQGSEA. The ends lost 7 bases at V and 3 bases at J; junction bases unmatched: 5. The CDR3 covers 13 residues. CDR3 DNA sequence: TGCAGCGCAGCCGGGACAGGGGACTATGGCTACACCTTC. Its protein product is CSAAGTGDYGYTF.

Here the CDR3 DNA reads TGCGCCAGCAGCCAAGATAGTTGGGAGACCCAGTACTTC. Amino acids: CASSQDSWETQYF. J is TRBJ2-5 and V is TRBV4-1; no firm D call. Trimming took off 0 bases at V and 5 bases at J, with 7 bases between the two ends. The CDR3 runs 13 residues. The V gene's germline CDR1 is MGHRA and CDR2 YSYEKL.

This chain uses TRBV20-1 with TRBJ1-4; no firm D call. The V end lost 6 bases, the J end lost 7 bases, and 9 bases lay between the germline ends. CDR3 length: 11 amino acids. In germline, CDR1 is DFQATT, CDR2 SNEGSKA (reference sequence). CDR3 residues: CSAEEGEKLFF. CDR3 nucleotides: TGCAGTGCGGAGGAGGGTGAAAAACTGTTTTTT.

This clone came up a few times. The chain recombines TRBV23-1 with TRBJ2-7, with D possibly being TRBD1 (6 bases). TRBV23-1 is labeled an ORF, and its function is uncertain. The CDR3 contains 15 residues. V was pared by 2 bases and J by 0 bases, with 11 bases between. The CDR3 reads CASSQRTARSYEQYF. CDR3 nucleotides: TGCGCCAGCAGTCAAAGGACAGCCCGCTCCTACGAGCAGTACTTC.

The chain joins TRBV27 to TRBJ2-5; 11 bases fit TRBD2. The germline gives CDR1 MNHEY, CDR2 SMNVEV (reference sequence). V shed 4 bases, J shed 2 bases, and the junction held 3 bases outside the gene matches. The CDR3 length is 15 residues. The CDR3 here is CASSWASGGQETQYF. The CDR3 coding sequence is TGTGCCAGCAGTTGGGCTAGCGGGGGGCAAGAGACCCAGTACTTC.

The chain combines TRBV13 with TRBJ2-3, with TRBD1 matching over 7 bases. Per the germline V gene, CDR1 is PRHDT and CDR2 is FYEKMQ (reference sequence). This CDR3 is built from 13 residues. The junction had 4 bases not matched to a gene; V was cut back by 5 bases and J by 5 bases. CDR3 DNA sequence: TGTGCCAGCAGCCTCAGACAGGGAGATACGCAGTATTTT. Translating it yields CASSLRQGDTQYF.

The table lists this clone with a count of one. The chain couples TRBV7-9 to TRBJ1-1; D is ambiguous. Germline CDR1 is SEHNR and CDR2 is FQNEAQ (reference sequence). This CDR3 is built from 13 residues. Deletions cut 5 bases from V and 4 bases from J, with 11 bases between. The CDR3 coding sequence is TGTGCCAGCAGCCCCGACCCCGGCACTGAAGCTTTCTTT. Amino acid sequence: CASSPDPGTEAFF.

V and J are TRBV1 and TRBJ1-2; the listed D gene, TRBD1, was not tested against the DNA. TRBV1 corresponds to a pseudogene. This CDR3 region has 14 residues. CDR3 region: CTSSQSGGGDGYTF. CDR3 in DNA: TGCACCAGCAGCCAATCAGGGGGCGGCGATGGCTACACCTTC.

The chain is built from TRBV19 and TRBJ2-6, with D perhaps matching TRBD2 (6 bases). Germline loops: CDR1 LNHDA, CDR2 SQIVND (reference sequence). With 6 bases removed from V and 1 base from J, the gap between germline ends came to 7 bases. There are 14 residues in the CDR3. The CDR3 spells CASRTRSGANVLTF. The CDR3 coding sequence is TGTGCCAGTAGGACTAGGTCTGGGGCCAACGTCCTGACTTTC.

The chain carries TRBV29-1 and TRBJ2-7, with 12 bases fitting TRBD1. Germline-derived CDR1 and CDR2 are SQVTM and ANQGSEA. The CDR3 loop spans 15 amino acids. V shed 6 bases and J 5 bases; nucleotides not matched to a gene: 11. CDR3 bases: TGCAGCGTCTACTACCGGGACAGGGGGCTCAACGAGCAGTACTTC. Amino acid sequence: CSVYYRDRGLNEQYF.

This chain connects TRBV5-4 to TRBJ1-5; no definite D call. Trimming left V 0 bases short and J 1 base short, with 17 bases between. Germline loops: CDR1 SGHNT, CDR2 YYREEE (reference sequence). The CDR3 consists of 18 residues. CDR3: CASSLVGDGIPSNQPQHF. The CDR3 bases are TGTGCCAGCAGCTTGGTGGGCGACGGGATCCCGAGCAATCAGCCCCAGCATTTT.

The chain links TRBV27 to TRBJ1-2, with a possible D match to TRBD1 (5 bases). The CDR3 is 14 amino acids. Trimming pared 3 bases from V and 6 bases from J, leaving 14 bases between. CDR1 is MNHEY and CDR2 is SMNVEV in the germline V gene (reference sequence). The CDR3 DNA reads TGTGCCAGCAGTTTGGCGGGACGGGCCCATGGCTACACCTTC. This encodes CASSLAGRAHGYTF.

Comments on this clone: The sample contains more than one DNA sequence encoding this CDR3. V and J are TRBV30 and TRBJ2-7; 7 bases align to TRBD1. With V trimmed by 2 bases and J by 6 bases, 4 bases remained unmatched. There are 12 residues in the CDR3. Germline CDR1 GTSNPN, CDR2 SVGIG (reference sequence). CDR3 in DNA: TGTGCCTGGAGTCCACGGACAGGCGAGCAGTACTTC. Translating it yields CAWSPRTGEQYF.

The chain recombines TRBV30 with TRBJ1-3, with D unresolved. Trimming took off 3 bases at V and 0 bases at J, with 6 bases between the two ends. The germline CDR1 and CDR2 sequences are GTSNPN and SVGIG (reference sequence). The CDR3 extends over 13 amino acids. In DNA, the CDR3 is TGTGCCTGGAGGGGATCCTCTGGAAACACCATATATTTT. This gives the protein CAWRGSSGNTIYF.

The CDR3 DNA is TGTGCCAGCAGCCTGACGGGCCCTGAGTGGCCCCAGCATTTT. The encoded protein is CASSLTGPEWPQHF. The V gene is TRBV6-1, the J gene TRBJ1-5; D uncertain. Germline V lookup: CDR1 MNHNS, CDR2 SASEGT. V lost 6 bases, J lost 9 bases, and 18 bases lay in between. The CDR3 consists of 14 residues.

CDR3 region: CASSFTSGGETQYF. The CDR3 DNA reads TGTGCCAGCAGCTTTACCTCGGGGGGAGAGACCCAGTACTTC. V usage is TRBV11-2 and J usage is TRBJ2-5; the match to TRBD2 covers 7 bases. The CDR3 covers 14 residues. V lost 3 bases and J lost 4; bases outside the gene matches: 5. The germline CDR1 and CDR2 sequences are SGHAT and FQNNGV.